This TCR beta chain appears in the sequencing data of a study of blood T cell repertoires in COVID-19. Participants had their cohort set by participant-reported clinical history. Trimming stripped 0 bases from V and 4 bases from J, with 6 bases between. This CDR3 has 13 residues. Germline V gene lookup returns CDR1 KGHSY and CDR2 FQNENV. Profiling relied on immunoSEQ multiplex PCR, and the TCRdb table lists in-frame clones only, not all of them. The table lists over 200,000 clones, 70% to 85% of them singletons. The sequencing input was PBMCs or T cells enriched from blood (not recorded which). This chain uses TRBV16 with TRBJ2-5; D call uncertain. The source of this sequence is a man aged 35-49 years who had recovered from COVID-19. CDR3 loop: CASSQSISETQYF. Here the CDR3 DNA reads TGTGCCAGCAGCCAATCAATCTCAGAGACCCAGTACTTC.